The 13 T cell receptor beta chains below were found in one sample sequenced in a study of T cell responses to AZD1222 COVID-19 vaccine. Libraries were prepared by immunoSEQ multiplex PCR; TCRdb keeps only in-frame clonotypes and omits some of them. The sample yields 150,000 to 200,000 clones, 75% to 95% seen once. This material consisted of peripheral blood, taken on day 0 of AZD1222 vaccination. The receptors were gathered from an adult in good health.

The gene calls are TRBV4-3 and TRBJ1-3; TRBD1 matches 10 bases. Per the germline V gene, CDR1 is LGHNA and CDR2 is YSLEER. CDR3 length equals 16 residues. V dropped 3 bases and J dropped 7; count of bases not matched to a gene: 9. DNA for the CDR3: TGCGCCAGCAGCCAGGGGACAGGGGCTTCTCGCAACACCATATATTTT. Its translation: CASSQGTGASRNTIYF.

The chain carries TRBV4-1 and TRBJ1-3; D is ambiguous. Germline CDR1 and CDR2: MGHRA and YSYEKL. Trimming removed 1 base from V and 0 bases from J, with 10 bases in between. CDR3 size: 16 residues. CDR3 sequence reads: CASSQVKGRSGNTIYF. The CDR3 DNA is TGCGCCAGCAGCCAAGTAAAGGGCCGCTCTGGAAACACCATATATTTT.

The V call is TRBV5-1, the J call TRBJ2-5, with D tentatively TRBD2 (6 bases). Germline CDR1 is SGHRS and CDR2 is YFSETQ. This CDR3 comprises 14 residues. V was cut by 4 bases and J by 2 bases, with 12 bases left in between. CDR3 residues: CASSLGDFQETQYF. The CDR3, as DNA: TGCGCCAGCAGCCTCGGGGACTTTCAAGAGACCCAGTACTTC. The whole variable domain, remainder taken from reference TRBV5-1 and TRBJ2-5, is KAGVTQTPRYLIKTRGQQVTLSCSPISGHRSVSWYQQTPGQGLQFLFEYFSETQRNKGNFPGRFSGRQFSNSRSEMNVSTLELGDSALYLCASSLGDFQETQYFGPGTRLLVL.

This clone showed up just once. This chain uses TRBV18 with TRBJ2-1, with 11 bases that match TRBD2. The ends lost 5 bases at V and 8 bases at J; junction bases unmatched: 8. CDR1 is KGHSH and CDR2 is LQKENI in the germline V gene. CDR3 length: 15 amino acids. The chain's CDR3 is CASSTLAGEVDEQFF. The CDR3 DNA reads as TGTGCCAGCTCAACACTAGCGGGAGAGGTCGATGAGCAGTTCTTC.

The rearrangement uses TRBV18 and TRBJ1-1, with a possible D match to TRBD1 (6 bases). CDR1 KGHSH and CDR2 LQKENI come from the germline V gene. The CDR3 runs 16 residues. With 9 bases removed from V and 1 base from J, the gap between germline ends came to 21 bases. The CDR3 coding sequence is TGTGCCAGTCAGTCCAGACCAAGAGGGGGGAACACTGAAGCTTTCTTT. Its protein product is CASQSRPRGGNTEAFF.

CDR3 DNA: TGTGCCAGCAGTTTCCGGCGGACTTATGGCTACACCTTC. Translation gives CASSFRRTYGYTF. This chain uses TRBV28 with TRBJ1-2; D is unclear. CDR3 length: 13 residues. With 3 bases removed from V and 5 bases from J, the gap between germline ends came to 10 bases. From germline, CDR1 is MDHEN and CDR2 SYDVKM.

V usage is TRBV6-1 and J usage is TRBJ2-3; 8 nucleotides agree with TRBD2. This CDR3 contains 14 residues. In germline, CDR1 is MNHNS, CDR2 SASEGT. Unmatched junction bases numbered 1, after V lost 2 bases and J lost 3 bases. The CDR3 spells CASSETSGTDTQYF. DNA for the CDR3: TGTGCCAGCAGTGAAACTAGCGGAACAGATACGCAGTATTTT.

This sequence joins TRBV6-5 and TRBJ1-1; D gene uncertain. This CDR3 has 13 residues. Trimming took 6 bases from V and 1 from J, leaving 9 bases between them. Germline V gene lookup returns CDR1 MNHEY and CDR2 SVGAGI. The CDR3 protein is CASRRHENTEAFF. DNA of the CDR3: TGTGCCAGCAGGAGACACGAGAACACTGAAGCTTTCTTT.

V and J are TRBV24-1 and TRBJ2-3; TRBD2 matches 9 bases. Losses at the gene ends were 7 bases for V and 2 bases for J; bases not matched to a gene: 12. Looked up from germline, CDR1 is KGHDR and CDR2 is SFDVKD. CDR3 length: 17 residues. The chain's CDR3 is CATSDPKTSGITDTQYF. The CDR3 DNA reads as TGTGCCACCAGCGACCCTAAGACTAGCGGTATCACAGATACGCAGTATTTT.

The chain recombines TRBV6-2 or TRBV6-3 with TRBJ1-1; TRBD1 is a possible D gene (6 bases). Germline V CDR1 and CDR2: MNHEY, SVGEGT. The CDR3 runs 17 residues. Deletions cut 0 bases from V and 5 bases from J, with 19 bases between. The chain's CDR3 is CASSYSPLTGSRTEAFF. The CDR3 coding sequence is TGTGCCAGCAGTTACTCCCCCCTTACAGGGTCACGGACTGAAGCTTTCTTT.

About this clone: Other DNA sequences in this sample translate to the same CDR3. This rearrangement joins TRBV29-1 to TRBJ2-7; 16 positions agree with TRBD2. CDR1 is SQVTM, CDR2 ANQGSEA, per germline. Trimming took 3 bases from V and 4 from J; bases not matched to a gene: 0. There are 14 residues in the CDR3. The CDR3 spells CSVEGLAGGYEQYF. In DNA, the CDR3 is TGCAGCGTTGAGGGACTAGCGGGAGGGTACGAGCAGTACTTC.

Only a few counts were recorded for this clone. This chain joins TRBV27 and TRBJ1-1; the match to TRBD1 covers 7 bases. V trimming: 7 bases; J trimming: 1 base; junction bases outside the gene matches: 9. Per the germline V gene, CDR1 is MNHEY and CDR2 is SMNVEV (reference sequence). This CDR3 contains 15 residues. As DNA, the CDR3 is TGTGCCAGCACCCTAGACAGGGCTGCGAACACTGAAGCTTTCTTT. Protein product: CASTLDRAANTEAFF.

V is TRBV28 and J is TRBJ1-5; D may be TRBD1 (5 bases). V was pared by 6 bases and J by 2 bases, with 14 bases between. The CDR3 loop spans 15 amino acids. Germline CDR1 and CDR2: MDHEN and SYDVKM. In DNA form, the CDR3 reads TGTGCCAGCAGCTTTGGGGGGTCTGGCAATCAGCCCCAGCATTTT. This encodes CASSFGGSGNQPQHF. Full variable domain (rest looked up from reference TRBV28 and TRBJ1-5): DVKVTQSSRYLVKRTGEKVFLECVQDMDHENMFWYRQDPGLGLRLIYFSYDVKMKEKGDIPEGYSVSREKKERFSLILESASTNQTSMYLCASSFGGSGNQPQHFGDGTRLSIL.